This T cell receptor beta chain was obtained from a study of blood T cell repertoires in COVID-19. Study context: Spain, Italy and the United States supplied samples that represented acute and convalescent COVID-19.

Sequencing was performed with immunoSEQ multiplex PCR; in TCRdb, only in-frame clones are kept and a portion is missing. The sample has under 250,000 clones; more than 85% are singletons. The CDR3 is made up of 14 amino acids. This clonotype originated in a woman in her seventies with active or convalescent COVID-19. The sample consisted of peripheral blood. The rearrangement joins TRBV21-1 to TRBJ2-4; TRBD1 is the table's D call and was not checked against the DNA. TRBV21-1 is a known pseudogene. The CDR3 loop reads CASNQKKQGRAQYF. For the CDR3, the DNA is TGTGCCAGCAACCAAAAGAAACAGGGAAGGGCTCAGTACTTC.